The 17 T cell receptor beta chains below were found in one sample sequenced in a study of T cells in Graves' hyperthyroidism and ophthalmopathy (dated by TCRdb to the late 2010s). Libraries were prepared through multiplex PCR. Sequencing instrument: Illumina HiSeq 2000. TCR beta CDR3 regions were amplified from RNA transcripts. The first round of RT-PCR for the TCR CDR3 was performed with the HTBI primer set and the Qiagen OneStep RT-PCR kit. Through fastp at Q25 and MiXCR, TCRdb rebuilt clones from the public reads, retaining in-frame beta chains. One record per CDR3 amino acid sequence lists the most common genes and DNA. The sample includes hundreds of thousands of distinct CDR3 sequences, with approximately 18% observed a single time. Clones ranked in the top ten supply over 15% of the sample. Sequencing used blood. These receptor sequences come from a woman in her fifties or sixties with Graves' hyperthyroidism that later progressed to Graves' ophthalmopathy.

This clonotype was found many times. V usage is TRBV3-1 and J usage is TRBJ2-5, with 9 bases matching TRBD2. Germline V lookup: CDR1 LGHDT, CDR2 YNNKEL (reference sequence). V was pared by 0 bases and J by 2 bases, with 7 bases of the junction left unmatched. This CDR3 comprises 17 residues. The CDR3 DNA follows: TGTGCCAGCAGCCAAGAGGTTGGCGGGGGGGCTCAAGAGACCCAGTACTTC. Protein product: CASSQEVGGGAQETQYF.

This chain joins TRBV6-1 and TRBJ1-5; D is undetermined. The V end was cut by 4 bases, the J end by 2 bases, with 15 bases between. Germline V lookup: CDR1 MNHNS, CDR2 SASEGT. CDR3 length equals 16 residues. The CDR3 nucleotides are TGTGCCAGCAGTGCGGGTTTGTCATCTGGCAATCAGCCCCAGCATTTT. Protein product: CASSAGLSSGNQPQHF.

This clonotype was seen a few times. V gene TRBV11-2 combines with J gene TRBJ2-5, with 10 nucleotides matching TRBD2. This CDR3 contains 18 residues. The V segment lost 5 bases and the J segment 2 bases; nucleotides outside the gene matches: 14. Looked up from germline, CDR1 is SGHAT and CDR2 is FQNNGV. CDR3 bases: TGTGCCAGCAGCATCAGAGAAAAAGCGGGGGGGGTTCAAGAGACCCAGTACTTC. Its protein is CASSIREKAGGVQETQYF.

V usage is TRBV13 and J usage is TRBJ1-3; D gene uncertain. Per germline, CDR1 PRHDT and CDR2 FYEKMQ (reference sequence). The CDR3 is 14 amino acids. The ends were cut back, 8 bases at V and 0 bases at J, with 11 bases in the middle. CDR3 region: CASSDSHSGNTIYF. The CDR3 region has the DNA TGTGCCAGCTCCGACTCACACTCTGGAAACACCATATATTTT.

This clonotype was seen ten or more times. The V call is TRBV7-9, the J call TRBJ2-1, with D perhaps matching TRBD1 (6 bases). The CDR3 is 16 residues long. The germline V gene has CDR1 SEHNR and CDR2 FQNEAQ (reference sequence). Between the trimmed V and J ends, which lost 10 bases and 5 bases, there was a span of 24 bases. The CDR3 nucleotides are TGTGCCACGGGCCCCGGTGATCAGGGGCCAAACAATGAGCAGTTCTTC. This gives the protein CATGPGDQGPNNEQFF.

The sample holds a few counts of this clonotype. The genes are TRBV7-2 and TRBJ2-5, with D possibly being TRBD1 (6 bases). Germline loops: CDR1 SGHTA, CDR2 FQGNSA. The CDR3 runs to 15 residues. The V gene lost 2 bases and the J gene lost 1 base, with 11 bases spanning the gap. DNA of the CDR3: TGTGCCAGCAGCTTACCCTGGGGGCTCCAAGAGACCCAGTACTTC. Amino acid sequence: CASSLPWGLQETQYF.

A word on this clonotype: This sequence may be a read error, since a much larger clone differs from it by one base. The rearrangement uses TRBV3-1 and TRBJ1-1; 7 bases are shared with TRBD1. This CDR3 has 15 amino acids. V lost 4 bases to trimming and J lost 1 base; unmatched junction nucleotides: 6. The germline CDR1 and CDR2 sequences are LGHDT and YNNKEL (reference sequence). CDR3 region: CASSLDHRGNTEAFF. The CDR3 nucleotides are TGTGCCAGCAGCCTAGATCACAGGGGGAACACTGAAGCTTTCTTT.

Worth noting for this clonotype: The final CDR3 position lacks the conserved phenylalanine or tryptophan, pointing to a likely read error. This chain joins TRBV6-1 and TRBJ1-1; the D gene is possibly TRBD1 (6 bases). V was cut by 6 bases and J by 1 base, with 12 bases left in between. The CDR3 has 14 residues. Germline V gene lookup returns CDR1 MNHNS and CDR2 SASEGT. This CDR3 reads CASRPGQTNTEAFC. The CDR3 coding sequence is TGTGCCAGCAGACCCGGACAGACGAACACTGAAGCTTTCTGT.

The genes are TRBV27 and TRBJ2-1, with a weak D call TRBD2 (6 bases). The CDR3 loop spans 16 amino acids. CDR1 is MNHEY, CDR2 SMNVEV, per germline (reference sequence). V lost 8 bases and J lost 4, with 21 bases in between. As DNA, the CDR3 is TGTGCCAGCTCCGTCAGGGCGGGGCCTGGTTACAATGAGCAGTTCTTC. Its protein is CASSVRAGPGYNEQFF.

There are many counts of this clonotype. J is TRBJ2-5 and V is TRBV3-1; D possibly uses TRBD1 or TRBD2 (6 bases each). Trimming left V 3 bases short and J 9 bases short, with 20 bases between. The germline V gene encodes CDR1 LGHDT and CDR2 YNNKEL (reference sequence). This CDR3 is 15 amino acids long. The CDR3 coding sequence is TGTGCCAGCAGCCAGGCCGGACAGACCGGGGGTCCCCAGTACTTC. Amino acids: CASSQAGQTGGPQYF.

At least ten counts were recorded for this clonotype. The gene calls are TRBV28 and TRBJ1-1, with 7 bases matching TRBD1. J gave up 0 bases and V 4 bases, and 8 bases lay outside the gene matches. In germline, CDR1 is MDHEN, CDR2 SYDVKM. The CDR3 spans 16 residues. The CDR3 region has the DNA TGTGCCAGCAGTTACCCGGGACAGCTCATGAACACTGAAGCTTTCTTT. It yields the protein CASSYPGQLMNTEAFF.

Ten or more counts support this clonotype. J is TRBJ1-2 and V is TRBV3-1; perhaps TRBD1 as D (5 bases). The CDR3 consists of 13 residues. Germline loops: CDR1 LGHDT, CDR2 YNNKEL (reference sequence). The V end was cut by 1 base, the J end by 6 bases, with 9 bases between. The CDR3 is CASSQGGADGYTF. The CDR3 nucleotides are TGTGCCAGCAGCCAAGGTGGGGCCGATGGCTACACCTTC.

This clonotype came up many times. This rearrangement joins TRBV18 to TRBJ2-3, with TRBD2 matching over 13 bases. The germline CDR1 and CDR2 sequences are KGHSH and LQKENI. J gave up 3 bases and V 8 bases, and 2 bases lay outside the gene matches. The CDR3 is made up of 14 amino acids. CDR3 bases: TGTGCCAGCCGGACTAGCGGGGGAACAGATACGCAGTATTTT. This codes for CASRTSGGTDTQYF.

This clonotype was recorded at least ten times. V usage is TRBV27 and J usage is TRBJ2-5, with D possibly being TRBD1 (5 bases). Trimming cost V 3 bases and J 1 base, with 9 bases left between them. This CDR3 region has 14 residues. The germline V gene encodes CDR1 MNHEY and CDR2 SMNVEV (reference sequence). CDR3 bases: TGTGCCAGCAGTTTCGGGCAGGGCCAAGAGACCCAGTACTTC. Its translation is CASSFGQGQETQYF.

This clonotype was seen many times. One junction end does not reproduce the germline sequence, and a read error may be involved. The CDR3 region is CTSSIFPDEQFF. As DNA, the CDR3 is TGTACCAGCTCTATATTCCCGGATGAGCAGTTCTTC. The J gene is TRBJ2-1, the V gene TRBV18; D gene ambiguous. The CDR3 loop spans 12 amino acids. The V gene's germline CDR1 is KGHSH and CDR2 LQKENI. Using reference TRBV18 and TRBJ2-1 for the parts outside the CDR3, the full variable domain is NAGVMQNPRHLVRRRGQEARLRCSPMKGHSHVYWYRQLPEEGLKFMVYLQKENIIDESGMPKERFSAEFPKEGPSILRIQQVVRGDSAAYFCTSSIFPDEQFFGPGTRLTVL.

This clonotype appeared many times. This rearrangement joins TRBV12-3 or TRBV12-4 to TRBJ2-7; 11 positions agree with TRBD1. The V and J ends lost 0 bases and 2 bases, in that order; junction bases with no gene match: 6. The CDR3 spans 17 residues. The CDR3 sequence is CASSLARGTGGAYEQYF. In DNA, the CDR3 is TGTGCCAGCAGTTTAGCGCGAGGGACAGGGGGGGCCTACGAGCAGTACTTC.

The chain couples TRBV7-9 to TRBJ2-6; D gene unclear. Germline V gives CDR1 SEHNR, CDR2 FQNEAQ (reference sequence). Trimming shortened V by 3 bases and J by 0 bases, and 6 bases separated the two germline ends. CDR3 size: 15 residues. CDR3: CASSFPGSGANVLTF. The CDR3 coding sequence is TGTGCCAGCAGCTTCCCCGGCTCTGGGGCCAACGTCCTGACTTTC.